Below are 7 T cell receptor beta chains sequenced from a single sample in a study of T cells in Graves' hyperthyroidism and ophthalmopathy. The investigators amplified TCR beta CDR3 regions from RNA transcripts. A first-round RT-PCR of the TCR CDR3 used the HTBI primer set. TCRdb called the multiplex PCR reads again in MiXCR, with one record for every CDR3 protein. The data show approximately 420,000 distinct CDR3 sequences, around 15% seen once. Sequencing was carried out using blood. These receptor sequences come from a young woman with Graves' hyperthyroidism.

This clonotype came up a few times. The chain recombines TRBV4-1 with TRBJ2-7; D unresolved. The germline gives CDR1 MGHRA, CDR2 YSYEKL. The CDR3 is made up of 12 amino acids. The V and J ends lost 7 bases and 3 bases respectively, with 10 bases between them. CDR3 nucleotides: TGCGCCAGCACTCCCAGAGTCTACGAGCAGTACTTC. Translation: CASTPRVYEQYF.

This clonotype came up many times. The chain links TRBV7-9 to TRBJ1-1; weak D call: TRBD1 (5 bases). Trimming pared 6 bases from V and 0 bases from J, leaving 20 bases between. Germline V lookup: CDR1 SEHNR, CDR2 FQNEAQ (reference sequence). The CDR3 length is 17 residues. CDR3 region: CASRNDITDIMNTEAFF. Here the CDR3 DNA reads TGTGCCAGCAGGAACGATATTACGGACATCATGAACACTGAAGCTTTCTTT.

This clonotype was counted only a few times. J is TRBJ1-1 and V is TRBV20-1; D is possibly TRBD1 (5 bases). CDR1 DFQATT and CDR2 SNEGSKA come from the germline V gene (reference sequence). This CDR3 spans 13 amino acids. V dropped 5 bases and J dropped 4 bases, with 14 bases sitting between them. The CDR3 here is CSALQAEGTEAFF. The CDR3 coding sequence is TGCAGTGCTTTACAGGCGGAGGGCACTGAAGCTTTCTTT.

This clonotype has more than one count but fewer than ten. The CDR3 DNA sequence: TGTGCCTGGGTCCCCGACAGGGCCGGAGGGGAAAAACTGTTTTTT. Its translation: CAWVPDRAGGEKLFF. The chain recombines TRBV30 with TRBJ1-4, with 7 bases matching TRBD1. CDR1 GTSNPN and CDR2 SVGIG come from the germline V gene (reference sequence). With 5 bases clipped from V and 8 bases from J, the junction kept 14 bases outside the gene matches. This CDR3 has 15 residues.

This clonotype was recorded at least ten times. This chain connects TRBV11-2 to TRBJ2-4, with 7 bases fitting TRBD1. V shed 1 base and J 2 bases; nucleotides not matched to a gene: 5. The CDR3 contains 16 residues. The V gene's germline CDR1 is SGHAT and CDR2 FQNNGV. CDR3 loop: CASSLGPGGTKNIQYF. For the CDR3, the DNA is TGTGCCAGCAGCTTAGGCCCAGGGGGAACCAAAAACATTCAGTACTTC.

The V gene is TRBV9, the J gene TRBJ2-7; D remains ambiguous. Germline CDR1 reads SGDLS; CDR2 reads YYNGEE. The V end lost 0 bases, the J end lost 6 bases, and 10 bases lay between the germline ends. The CDR3 totals 13 residues. The CDR3 sequence: CASSVGPTSEQYF. The CDR3 region has the DNA TGTGCCAGCAGCGTAGGACCGACGAGCGAGCAGTACTTC.

This clonotype showed up many times. The rearrangement uses TRBV27 and TRBJ2-7; TRBD1 matches 8 bases. V was pared by 3 bases and J by 3 bases, with 4 bases of the junction left unmatched. The CDR3 loop spans 14 amino acids. Germline-derived CDR1 and CDR2 are MNHEY and SMNVEV (reference sequence). In DNA, the CDR3 is TGTGCCAGCAGTTTTCAGGGGGCGGTCTACGAGCAGTACTTC. Its protein is CASSFQGAVYEQYF.